The 31 T cell receptor beta chains reported below all come from one sample, sequenced in a study of T cell changes during pregnancy in multiple sclerosis. TCRdb's table, derived via immunoSEQ multiplex PCR, lists solely in-frame clones and lacks some. The data show about 29,000 clones, about 89% seen once. Sequencing used CD8+ T cells from peripheral blood mononuclear cells, obtained before pregnancy. These receptors were obtained from a female donor with multiple sclerosis, enrolled in a pregnancy study.

The chain is built from TRBV19 and TRBJ2-3, with a tentative D call TRBD2 (5 bases). This CDR3 is built from 12 residues. Trimming took 3 bases from V and 6 from J, leaving 7 bases between them. Germline V lookup: CDR1 LNHDA, CDR2 SQIVND (reference sequence). The CDR3 loop reads CASSIRGDTQYF. In DNA form, the CDR3 reads TGTGCCAGTAGTATCCGGGGTGATACGCAGTATTTT.

This clone has a single count. This chain uses TRBV29-1 with TRBJ1-2; tentatively, D is TRBD1 (6 bases). Trimming cost V 4 bases and J 4 bases, with 16 bases left between them. The CDR3 spans 14 residues. Germline-derived CDR1 and CDR2 are SQVTM and ANQGSEA. Written as DNA, the CDR3 is TGCAGCGTTGGGGGGGGCGATCTCGTCTATGGCTACACCTTC. It specifies CSVGGGDLVYGYTF.

The genes are TRBV27 and TRBJ1-2; 10 bases map to TRBD1. V was clipped by 2 bases and J by 4 bases; unmatched bases: 4. This CDR3 contains 15 residues. The germline CDR1 and CDR2 sequences are MNHEY and SMNVEV (reference sequence). CDR3 coding DNA: TGTGCCAGCAGTTTACGGACAGGGGGTGGCTATGGCTACACCTTC. Encoded protein: CASSLRTGGGYGYTF.

This clone was seen a handful of times. The CDR3 DNA reads TGTGCCTGGGGGACAGGGAATGAGCAGTTCTTC. Its protein is CAWGTGNEQFF. This chain joins TRBV30 and TRBJ2-1; TRBD1 matches 9 bases. The germline gives CDR1 GTSNPN, CDR2 SVGIG (reference sequence). With V trimmed by 5 bases and J by 7 bases, 0 bases remained unmatched. There are 11 residues in the CDR3.

This chain uses TRBV5-4 with TRBJ2-7; no reliable D call. This CDR3 has 14 residues. V gave up 4 bases and J gave up 2 bases, with 13 bases separating them. The germline V gene has CDR1 SGHNT and CDR2 YYREEE (reference sequence). DNA of the CDR3: TGTGCCAGCAGCGGGTCGGGTTCTCCCTACGAGCAGTACTTC. Translation: CASSGSGSPYEQYF.

The rearrangement uses TRBV12-5 and TRBJ2-2; D gene unclear. Trimming stripped 6 bases from V and 9 bases from J, with 11 bases between. The CDR3 is 12 amino acids. In germline, CDR1 is LGHNT, CDR2 FRNRAP. CDR3 nucleotides: TGTGCTAGTGGCCATCCGAGTTGGGAGCTGTTTTTT. It translates to CASGHPSWELFF.

The CDR3 loop is CASSDTGFQPQHF. The CDR3 DNA sequence: TGTGCCAGTAGCGATACAGGGTTTCAGCCCCAGCATTTT. The gene calls are TRBV19 and TRBJ1-5; D is perhaps TRBD1 (6 bases). The length of the CDR3 is 13 residues. The V gene lost 6 bases and the J gene lost 6 bases, with 12 bases spanning the gap. Germline CDR1 and CDR2: LNHDA and SQIVND (reference sequence).

The rearrangement links TRBV13 to TRBJ2-7; 7 positions agree with TRBD1. V was pared by 5 bases and J by 2 bases, with 6 bases of the junction left unmatched. CDR1 PRHDT and CDR2 FYEKMQ come from the germline V gene (reference sequence). CDR3 length equals 14 residues. The CDR3: CASSERDRPYEQYF. For the CDR3, the DNA is TGTGCCAGCAGCGAACGGGACAGACCCTACGAGCAGTACTTC.

The chain combines TRBV7-3 with TRBJ2-3; weak D call: TRBD2 (5 bases). From germline, CDR1 is SGHTA and CDR2 FQGTGA. Trimming took 3 bases from V and 2 from J, leaving 9 bases between them. The CDR3 runs 14 residues. The CDR3 spells CASSLNGNTDTQYF. Written as DNA, the CDR3 is TGTGCCAGCAGCTTGAACGGGAACACAGATACGCAGTATTTT.

This clone was counted a single time. The rearrangement uses TRBV15 and TRBJ2-1; 8 positions match TRBD1. The ends lost 5 bases at V and 6 bases at J; junction bases unmatched: 6. The germline CDR1 and CDR2 sequences are LNHNV and YYDKDF (reference sequence). CDR3 length equals 14 residues. CDR3 region: CATSSDRESNEQFF. The CDR3 nucleotides are TGTGCCACCAGCTCGGACAGGGAAAGCAATGAGCAGTTCTTC. The full variable domain, completed using reference TRBV15 and TRBJ2-1, is DAMVIQNPRYQVTQFGKPVTLSCSQTLNHNVMYWYQQKSSQAPKLLFHYYDKDFNNEADTPDNFQSRRPNTSFCFLDIRSPGLGDTAMYLCATSSDRESNEQFFGPGTRLTVL.

The chain carries TRBV11-2 and TRBJ1-2; 9 nucleotides align to TRBD1. This CDR3 contains 16 residues. The V segment lost 5 bases and the J segment 5 bases; nucleotides outside the gene matches: 12. The germline V gene has CDR1 SGHAT and CDR2 FQNNGV. CDR3 DNA sequence: TGTGCCAGCAGCGCCGACCCTGGGACAGGGTTTTATGGCTACACCTTC. Translated, it gives CASSADPGTGFYGYTF.

The rearrangement links TRBV27 to TRBJ1-5; 8 bases are shared with TRBD1. V was clipped by 6 bases and J by 9 bases; unmatched bases: 13. Germline CDR1 and CDR2: MNHEY and SMNVEV (reference sequence). This CDR3 is built from 15 residues. The CDR3 loop reads CASRPDREGVGPQHF. The CDR3 DNA reads TGTGCCAGCAGACCGGACAGGGAAGGGGTTGGGCCCCAGCATTTT.

The chain employs TRBV4-2 and TRBJ2-3; 9 bases are shared with TRBD2. Germline CDR1 reads LGHNA; CDR2 reads YNFKEQ. This CDR3 spans 17 amino acids. V dropped 1 base and J dropped 2; count of bases not matched to a gene: 7. The CDR3 spells CASSQVAGDFNTDTQYF. CDR3 nucleotides: TGTGCCAGCAGCCAAGTAGCGGGAGATTTCAACACAGATACGCAGTATTTT.

The CDR3 protein is CASIRKGYRGTEAFF. The CDR3 DNA follows: TGTGCCAGCATCCGAAAGGGGTATAGGGGCACTGAAGCTTTCTTT. The J gene is TRBJ1-1, the V gene TRBV2, with D perhaps matching TRBD1 (5 bases). Germline lookup yields CDR1 SNHLY and CDR2 FYNNEI. V was shortened by 7 bases and J by 4 bases, with 19 bases between the two germline ends. This CDR3 comprises 15 residues.

The chain couples TRBV13 to TRBJ2-2; 9 nucleotides agree with TRBD1. V gave up 5 bases and J gave up 6 bases; unmatched junction bases: 22. Germline lookup yields CDR1 PRHDT and CDR2 FYEKMQ (reference sequence). CDR3 length: 20 amino acids. The CDR3 bases are TGTGCCAGCAGCCTCTGGGACAGGGCAGGTTCAGGACCAGGGCCCGGGGAGCTGTTTTTT. It codes for CASSLWDRAGSGPGPGELFF.

The V gene is TRBV9, the J gene TRBJ2-2; D not certain. Trimming stripped 3 bases from V and 2 bases from J, with 8 bases between. The CDR3 has 14 amino acids. CDR1 is SGDLS and CDR2 is YYNGEE in the germline V gene. CDR3 residues: CASSEDTNTGELFF. CDR3 in DNA: TGTGCCAGCAGCGAAGACACCAACACCGGGGAGCTGTTTTTT.

The J gene is TRBJ2-1, the V gene TRBV12-5; 8 bases are shared with TRBD1. The CDR3 is made up of 15 amino acids. From germline, CDR1 is LGHNT and CDR2 FRNRAP. V shed 5 bases, J shed 5 bases, and the junction held 8 bases outside the gene matches. CDR3 residues: CASGTSRGLNNEQFF. The CDR3 DNA sequence: TGTGCTAGTGGTACCTCCAGGGGGCTGAACAATGAGCAGTTCTTC. Based on the CDR3 plus reference TRBV12-5 and TRBJ2-1, the full variable domain is DARVTQTPRHKVTEMGQEVTMRCQPILGHNTVFWYRQTMMQGLELLAYFRNRAPLDDSGMPKDRFSAEMPDATLATLKIQPSEPRDSAVYFCASGTSRGLNNEQFFGPGTRLTVL.

The CDR3 DNA sequence: TGCAGCGTTTCTTACCGATGGACAGGGCCTAGACCAGATACGCAGTATTTT. This gives the protein CSVSYRWTGPRPDTQYF. J is TRBJ2-3 and V is TRBV29-1, with 8 positions matching TRBD1. Per germline, CDR1 SQVTM and CDR2 ANQGSEA. This CDR3 has 17 residues. J lost 4 bases, V lost 5 bases, and 17 bases had no gene match.

The V gene is TRBV6-1, the J gene TRBJ2-2; 16 nucleotides agree with TRBD2. V lost 4 bases to trimming and J lost 11 bases; unmatched junction nucleotides: 7. The CDR3 is made up of 16 amino acids. Germline V gene data show CDR1 as MNHNS and CDR2 as SASEGT. CDR3 in amino acids: CASSAGLAGGTIELFF. The CDR3 DNA reads TGTGCCAGCAGTGCGGGACTAGCGGGAGGGACAATAGAGCTGTTTTTT.

This chain uses TRBV23-1 with TRBJ2-1, with TRBD2 identical over 7 bases. TRBV23-1 has ORF status, its function being uncertain. This CDR3 spans 16 amino acids. Losses at the gene ends were 0 bases for V and 2 bases for J; bases not matched to a gene: 4. CDR3: CASSQSGGLTYNEQFF. The CDR3 region has the DNA TGCGCCAGCAGTCAATCGGGAGGGTTAACCTACAATGAGCAGTTCTTC.

The chain employs TRBV7-2 and TRBJ2-3; TRBD2 matches at 9 bases. The V segment lost 5 bases and the J segment 0 bases; nucleotides outside the gene matches: 3. This CDR3 is 15 amino acids long. The germline CDR1 and CDR2 sequences are SGHTA and FQGNSA. CDR3 DNA: TGTGCCAGCAGCGGACTAGCGTTTAGCACAGATACGCAGTATTTT. It codes for CASSGLAFSTDTQYF.

This clone was seen once. The chain uses TRBV29-1 and TRBJ2-1; TRBD2 matches 13 bases. Trimming took 0 bases from V and 7 from J; bases not matched to a gene: 6. Germline V gene lookup returns CDR1 SQVTM and CDR2 ANQGSEA. This CDR3 spans 16 amino acids. This CDR3 is CSVEDQLAGGRNEQFF. CDR3 in DNA: TGCAGCGTTGAAGATCAACTAGCGGGAGGGCGTAATGAGCAGTTCTTC.

This rearrangement joins TRBV5-1 to TRBJ1-3; D unclear. CDR1 and CDR2 from the germline V gene are SGHRS and YFSETQ. The CDR3 length is 18 residues. Trimming shortened V by 0 bases and J by 4 bases, and 20 bases separated the two germline ends. In nucleotides, the CDR3 is TGCGCCAGCAGCTTGGCGGGCGGGGTGGCAGTCGCCGGAAACACCATATATTTT. Translated, it gives CASSLAGGVAVAGNTIYF. Full variable domain (remainder filled in from reference TRBV5-1 and TRBJ1-3): KAGVTQTPRYLIKTRGQQVTLSCSPISGHRSVSWYQQTPGQGLQFLFEYFSETQRNKGNFPGRFSGRQFSNSRSEMNVSTLELGDSALYLCASSLAGGVAVAGNTIYFGEGSWLTVV.

The chain links TRBV7-9 to TRBJ2-1; 7 bases align to TRBD1. The V and J ends lost 7 bases and 8 bases, in that order; junction bases with no gene match: 14. Per germline, CDR1 SEHNR and CDR2 FQNEAQ (reference sequence). The CDR3 is 15 amino acids. In nucleotides, the CDR3 is TGTGCCAGCAACGCCCAGGGGGAGCTCTTCCATGAGCAGTTCTTC. Encoded protein: CASNAQGELFHEQFF.

In its sample, this clone was seen once. This chain connects TRBV2 to TRBJ2-2; D uncertain. Germline CDR1 reads SNHLY; CDR2 reads FYNNEI. Trimming took 3 bases from V and 6 from J, leaving 17 bases between them. This CDR3 is 16 amino acids long. CDR3 coding DNA: TGTGCCAGCAGTGATAGTTCCAGCGCCTTCCCCGGGGAGCTGTTTTTT. It codes for CASSDSSSAFPGELFF.

V and J are TRBV6-5 and TRBJ2-3; 9 bases map to TRBD2. There are 15 residues in the CDR3. Germline V gives CDR1 MNHEY, CDR2 SVGAGI. With 7 bases clipped from V and 3 bases from J, the junction kept 8 bases outside the gene matches. The CDR3 spells CASTAISGSTDTQYF. The CDR3 DNA sequence: TGTGCCAGCACGGCTATTAGCGGGAGTACAGATACGCAGTATTTT.

V gene TRBV7-6 combines with J gene TRBJ1-4; D possibly corresponds to TRBD1 (5 bases). CDR1 is SGHVS, CDR2 FNYEAQ, per germline. This CDR3 is built from 15 residues. Trimming pared 2 bases from V and 0 bases from J, leaving 7 bases between. In DNA, the CDR3 is TGTGCCAGCAGCTTATTAGGGGCAACTAATGAAAAACTGTTTTTT. This encodes CASSLLGATNEKLFF.

CDR3 protein: CASSRLAPGDEQFF. The CDR3 DNA follows: TGTGCCAGCAGCCGACTAGCCCCCGGGGATGAGCAGTTCTTC. The rearrangement links TRBV27 to TRBJ2-1; 7 nucleotides match TRBD2. The length of the CDR3 is 14 residues. From germline, CDR1 is MNHEY and CDR2 SMNVEV (reference sequence). J gave up 8 bases and V 6 bases, and 10 bases lay outside the gene matches.

The V gene is TRBV11-2, the J gene TRBJ2-7; maybe TRBD2 (6 bases). Deletions cut 8 bases from V and 5 bases from J, with 19 bases between. Germline lookup yields CDR1 SGHAT and CDR2 FQNNGV. CDR3 length: 14 amino acids. DNA for the CDR3: TGTGCCAGCTCGGGGACTGGCCGCCTTCACGAGCAGTACTTC. Its protein is CASSGTGRLHEQYF.

The chain joins TRBV4-3 to TRBJ1-2, with D possibly TRBD1 on 5 matching bases. V shed 0 bases and J shed 8 bases, with 19 bases lying between them. The CDR3 has 16 residues. Germline CDR1 is LGHNA and CDR2 is YSLEER. CDR3 loop: CASSQDWGQGIYGYTF. The CDR3 DNA sequence: TGCGCCAGCAGCCAAGATTGGGGCCAGGGCATATACGGCTACACCTTC.

The rearrangement uses TRBV4-3 and TRBJ2-7, with TRBD1 identical over 11 bases. The CDR3 contains 16 residues. The trim removed 0 bases at V and 6 bases at J, leaving 7 bases unmatched. Germline CDR1 and CDR2: LGHNA and YSLEER. The CDR3, as DNA: TGCGCCAGCAGCCAAGATCGGACAGGGGGCCAGGGCGAGCAGTACTTC. Its translation: CASSQDRTGGQGEQYF.